Below, one TCR beta chain is given with its context. Its target is unknown. The sort gate was single viable CD3+CD4+CD8-CD45RO+ cells for memory CD4+ T cells. Total CD4+ T cells were enriched by CD4 positive selection. Original analysis: After removing out-of-frame reads, around 2 million distinct TCRbeta sequences remained. The assay was immunoSEQ multiplex PCR, and TCRdb's table has in-frame clones only and misses some. V and J calls and clone size are given by that table; D and trimming were obtained from the DNA. Of about 27,000 clones listed, about four fifths were seen once; the top ten hold approximately 0.7%. This sample is drawn from a study of memory CD4+ T cells and cytomegalovirus serostatus. CDR3 length: 13 residues. Trimming took 3 bases from V and 1 from J, leaving 4 bases between them. Germline V gives CDR1 SEHNR, CDR2 FQNEAQ (reference sequence). Study-level points and caveats: Suggested: most of the CMV-linked TCR signature lies in CD4+ memory cells. Of 150 to 200 reported CMV TCRbeta sequences, about 70 were found in memory CD4+ repertoires.

The TCR was taken from an adult in good health and CMV-seronegative. This chain connects TRBV7-9 to TRBJ2-1; unclear D gene. The sequencing sample was made of memory CD4+ T cells from blood. CDR3 coding DNA: TGTGCCAGCAGCTTGGTATCCTACAATGAGCAGTTCTTC. Protein: CASSLVSYNEQFF.